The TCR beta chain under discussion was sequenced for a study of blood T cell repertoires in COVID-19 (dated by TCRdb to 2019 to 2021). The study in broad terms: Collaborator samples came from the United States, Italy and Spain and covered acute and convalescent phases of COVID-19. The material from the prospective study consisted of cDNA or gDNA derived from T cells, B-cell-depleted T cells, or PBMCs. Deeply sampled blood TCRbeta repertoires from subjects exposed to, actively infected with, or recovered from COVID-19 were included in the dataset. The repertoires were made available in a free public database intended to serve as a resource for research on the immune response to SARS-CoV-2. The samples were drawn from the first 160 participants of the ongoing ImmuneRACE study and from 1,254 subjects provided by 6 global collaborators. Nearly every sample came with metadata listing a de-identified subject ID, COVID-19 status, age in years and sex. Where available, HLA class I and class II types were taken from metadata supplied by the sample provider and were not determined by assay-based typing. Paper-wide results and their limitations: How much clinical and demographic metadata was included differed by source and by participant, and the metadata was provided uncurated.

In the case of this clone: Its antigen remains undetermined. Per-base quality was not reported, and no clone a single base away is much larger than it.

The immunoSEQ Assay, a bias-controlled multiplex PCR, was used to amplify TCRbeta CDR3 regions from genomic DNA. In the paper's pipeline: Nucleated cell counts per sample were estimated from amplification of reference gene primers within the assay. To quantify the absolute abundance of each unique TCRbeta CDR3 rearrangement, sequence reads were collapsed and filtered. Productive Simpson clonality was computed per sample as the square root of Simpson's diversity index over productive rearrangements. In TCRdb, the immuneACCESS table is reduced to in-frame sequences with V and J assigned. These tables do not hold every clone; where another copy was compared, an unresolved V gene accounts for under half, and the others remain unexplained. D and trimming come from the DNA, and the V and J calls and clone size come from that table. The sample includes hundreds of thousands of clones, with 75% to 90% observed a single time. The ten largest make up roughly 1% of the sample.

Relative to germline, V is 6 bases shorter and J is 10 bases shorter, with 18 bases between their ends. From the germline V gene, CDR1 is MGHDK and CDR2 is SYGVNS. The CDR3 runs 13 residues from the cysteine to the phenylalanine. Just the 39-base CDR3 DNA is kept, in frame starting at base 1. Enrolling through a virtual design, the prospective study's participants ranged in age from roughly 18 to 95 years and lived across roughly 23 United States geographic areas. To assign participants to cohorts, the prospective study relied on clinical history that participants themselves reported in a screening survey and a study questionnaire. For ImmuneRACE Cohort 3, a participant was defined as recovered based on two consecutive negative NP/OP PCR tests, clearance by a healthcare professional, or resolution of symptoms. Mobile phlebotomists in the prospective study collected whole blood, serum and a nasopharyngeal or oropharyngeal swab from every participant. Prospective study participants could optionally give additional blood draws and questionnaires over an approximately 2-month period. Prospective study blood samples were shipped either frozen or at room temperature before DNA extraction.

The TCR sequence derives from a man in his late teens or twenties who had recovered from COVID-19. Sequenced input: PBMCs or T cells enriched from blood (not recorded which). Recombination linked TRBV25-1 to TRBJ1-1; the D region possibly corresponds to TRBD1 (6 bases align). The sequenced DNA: TGTGCCAGCAGATCGGGTGGGCAGGGGCGAGCTTTCTTT. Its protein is CASRSGGQGRAFF.